This TCR beta chain stems from a study of blood T cell repertoires in COVID-19. The repertoire was sequenced with immunoSEQ multiplex PCR; TCRdb's copy has only in-frame clones and lacks some. Seen here are some 200,000 clones, 80% to 90% observed once, and the top ten hold roughly 12%. The CDR3 is made up of 13 amino acids. CDR1 and CDR2 from the germline V gene are SNHLY and FYNNEI. V gave up 6 bases and J gave up 3 bases, with 11 bases separating them. Seattle researchers signed up patients amid active infection and tracked them longitudinally. The chain employs TRBV2 and TRBJ1-2; possible D gene TRBD1, 5 bases. The sequencing sample was made of peripheral blood. This sequence was found in a woman older than 75 with COVID-19, enrolled during active disease. CDR3 in amino acids: CASRRGLDYGYTF. The DNA of the CDR3 is TGTGCCAGCAGGAGGGGACTGGACTATGGCTACACCTTC.